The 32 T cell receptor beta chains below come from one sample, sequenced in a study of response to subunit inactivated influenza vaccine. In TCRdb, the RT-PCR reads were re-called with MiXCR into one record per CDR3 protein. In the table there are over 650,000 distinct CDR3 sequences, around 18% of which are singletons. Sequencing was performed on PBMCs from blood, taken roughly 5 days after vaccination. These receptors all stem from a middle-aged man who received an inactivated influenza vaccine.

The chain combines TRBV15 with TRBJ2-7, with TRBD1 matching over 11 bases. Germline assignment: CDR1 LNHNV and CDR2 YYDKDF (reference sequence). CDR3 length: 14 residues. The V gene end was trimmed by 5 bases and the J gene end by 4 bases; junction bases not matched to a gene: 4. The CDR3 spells CATSGTGGAYEQYF. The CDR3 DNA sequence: TGTGCCACCAGCGGGACAGGGGGTGCGTACGAGCAGTACTTC.

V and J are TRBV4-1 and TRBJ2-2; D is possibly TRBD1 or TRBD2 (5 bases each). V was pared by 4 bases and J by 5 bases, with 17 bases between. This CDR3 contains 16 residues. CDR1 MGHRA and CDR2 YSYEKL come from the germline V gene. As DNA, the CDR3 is TGCGCCAGCAGCCCCCCCGGAGTGGGGACGACCGGGGAGCTGTTTTTT. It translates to CASSPPGVGTTGELFF.

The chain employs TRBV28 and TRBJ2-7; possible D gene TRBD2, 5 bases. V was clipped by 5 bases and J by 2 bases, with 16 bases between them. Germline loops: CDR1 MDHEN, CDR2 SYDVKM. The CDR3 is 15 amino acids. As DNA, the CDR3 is TGTGCCAGCAGTCGACTGGAGGTCCCGGCCTACGAGCAGTACTTC. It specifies CASSRLEVPAYEQYF.

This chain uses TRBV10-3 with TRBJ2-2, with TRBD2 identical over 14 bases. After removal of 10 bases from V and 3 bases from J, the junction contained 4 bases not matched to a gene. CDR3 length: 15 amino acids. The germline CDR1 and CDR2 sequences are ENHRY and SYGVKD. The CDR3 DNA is TGTGCCACCGTGGGACTAGCGGGGGACACCGGGGAGCTGTTTTTT. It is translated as CATVGLAGDTGELFF.

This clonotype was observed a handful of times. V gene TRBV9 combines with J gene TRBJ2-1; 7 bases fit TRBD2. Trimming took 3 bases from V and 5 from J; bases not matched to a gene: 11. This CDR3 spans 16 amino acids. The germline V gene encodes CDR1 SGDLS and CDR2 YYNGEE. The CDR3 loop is CASSDPFGGGNNEQFF. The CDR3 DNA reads TGTGCCAGCAGCGATCCGTTCGGGGGAGGGAACAATGAGCAGTTCTTC.

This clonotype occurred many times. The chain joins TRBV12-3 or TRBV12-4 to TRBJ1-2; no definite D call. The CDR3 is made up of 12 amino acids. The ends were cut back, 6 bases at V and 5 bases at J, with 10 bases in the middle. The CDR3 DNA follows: TGTGCCAGCAGCTCCTCTGGATATGGCTACACCTTC. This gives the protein CASSSSGYGYTF.

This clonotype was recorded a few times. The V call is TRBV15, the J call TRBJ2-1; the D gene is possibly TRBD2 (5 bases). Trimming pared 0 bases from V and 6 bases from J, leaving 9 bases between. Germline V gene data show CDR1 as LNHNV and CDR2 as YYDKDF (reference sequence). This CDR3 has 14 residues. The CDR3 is CATSRDLGVNEQFF. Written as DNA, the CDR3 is TGTGCCACCAGCAGAGATCTGGGAGTCAATGAGCAGTTCTTC. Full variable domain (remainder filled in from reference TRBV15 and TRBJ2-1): DAMVIQNPRYQVTQFGKPVTLSCSQTLNHNVMYWYQQKSSQAPKLLFHYYDKDFNNEADTPDNFQSRRPNTSFCFLDIRSPGLGDTAMYLCATSRDLGVNEQFFGPGTRLTVL.

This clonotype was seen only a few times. CDR3 nucleotides: TGTGCCAGCAGCCTAGAGACTAGCACAGAAAAACTGTTTTTT. Translated, it gives CASSLETSTEKLFF. The genes are TRBV7-2 and TRBJ1-4; no definite D call. Germline CDR1 SGHTA, CDR2 FQGNSA. The CDR3 runs to 14 residues. The V end was cut by 5 bases, the J end by 8 bases, with 15 bases between.

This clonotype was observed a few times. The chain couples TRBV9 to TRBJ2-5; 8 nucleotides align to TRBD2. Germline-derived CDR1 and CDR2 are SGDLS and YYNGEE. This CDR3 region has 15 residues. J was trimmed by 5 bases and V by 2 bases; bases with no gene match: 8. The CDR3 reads CASSVTGGLRETQYF. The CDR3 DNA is TGTGCCAGCAGCGTTACGGGAGGGCTCCGGGAGACCCAGTACTTC.

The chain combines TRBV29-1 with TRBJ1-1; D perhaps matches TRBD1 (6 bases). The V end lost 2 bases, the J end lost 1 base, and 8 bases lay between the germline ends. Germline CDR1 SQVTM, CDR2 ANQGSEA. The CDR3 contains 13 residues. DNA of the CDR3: TGCAGCGTTGAACCGACAGGGAACACTGAAGCTTTCTTT. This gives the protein CSVEPTGNTEAFF. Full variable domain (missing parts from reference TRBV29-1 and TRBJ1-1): SAVISQKPSRDICQRGTSLTIQCQVDSQVTMMFWYRQQPGQSLTLIATANQGSEATYESGFVIDKFPISRPNLTFSTLTVSNMSPEDSSIYLCSVEPTGNTEAFFGQGTRLTVV.

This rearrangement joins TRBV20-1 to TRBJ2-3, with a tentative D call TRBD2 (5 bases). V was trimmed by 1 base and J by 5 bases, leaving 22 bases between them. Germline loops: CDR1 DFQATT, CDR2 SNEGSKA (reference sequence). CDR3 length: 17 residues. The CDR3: CSARVPPGLKLGDTQYF. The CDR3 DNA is TGCAGTGCTAGAGTCCCCCCGGGCCTCAAACTAGGAGATACGCAGTATTTT.

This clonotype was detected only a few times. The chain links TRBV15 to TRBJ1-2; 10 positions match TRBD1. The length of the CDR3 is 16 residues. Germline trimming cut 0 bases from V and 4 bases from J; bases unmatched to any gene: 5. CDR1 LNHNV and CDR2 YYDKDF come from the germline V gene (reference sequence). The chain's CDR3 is CATSRDRQGAAYGYTF. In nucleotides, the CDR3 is TGTGCCACCAGCAGAGATCGACAGGGGGCAGCCTATGGCTACACCTTC.

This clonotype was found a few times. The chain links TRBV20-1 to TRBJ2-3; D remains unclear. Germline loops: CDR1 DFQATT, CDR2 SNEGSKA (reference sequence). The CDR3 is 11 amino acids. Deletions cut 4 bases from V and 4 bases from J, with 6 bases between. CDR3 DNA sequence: TGCAGTGCTACCCGACCAGATACGCAGTATTTT. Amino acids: CSATRPDTQYF.

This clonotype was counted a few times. CDR3 amino acids: CSAALAGGLGEQFF. The CDR3 DNA follows: TGCAGCGCGGCACTAGCGGGGGGCCTCGGGGAGCAGTTCTTC. The V call is TRBV29-1, the J call TRBJ2-1, with 12 bases aligning to TRBD2. This CDR3 has 14 amino acids. V was pared by 7 bases and J by 10 bases, with 11 bases of the junction left unmatched. CDR1 is SQVTM, CDR2 ANQGSEA, per germline.

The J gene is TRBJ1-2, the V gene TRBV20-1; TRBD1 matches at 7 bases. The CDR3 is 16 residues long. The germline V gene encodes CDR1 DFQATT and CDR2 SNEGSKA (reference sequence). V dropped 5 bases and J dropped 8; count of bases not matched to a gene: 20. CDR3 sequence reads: CSAYSSLNRGPRGYTF. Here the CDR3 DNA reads TGCAGTGCTTACTCTTCTCTTAACAGGGGCCCTCGGGGCTACACCTTC.

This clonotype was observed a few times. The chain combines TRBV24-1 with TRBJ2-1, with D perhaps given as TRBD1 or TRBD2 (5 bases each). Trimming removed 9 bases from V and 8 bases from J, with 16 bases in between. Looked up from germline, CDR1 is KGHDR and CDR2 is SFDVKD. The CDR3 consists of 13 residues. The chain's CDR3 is CATGTTRGDEQFF. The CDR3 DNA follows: TGTGCCACCGGGACCACCAGAGGCGATGAGCAGTTCTTC.

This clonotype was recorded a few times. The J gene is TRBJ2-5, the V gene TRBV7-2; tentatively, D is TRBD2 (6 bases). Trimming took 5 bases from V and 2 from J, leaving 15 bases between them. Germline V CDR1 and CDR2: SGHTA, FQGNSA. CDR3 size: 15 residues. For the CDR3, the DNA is TGTGCCAGCAGCGGTGTGCTGGGGGGTCAAGAGACCCAGTACTTC. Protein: CASSGVLGGQETQYF. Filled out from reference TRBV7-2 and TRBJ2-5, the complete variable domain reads GAGVSQSPSNKVTEKGKDVELRCDPISGHTALYWYRQSLGQGLEFLIYFQGNSAPDKSGLPSDRFSAERTGGSVSTLTIQRTQQEDSAVYLCASSGVLGGQETQYFGPGTRLLVL.

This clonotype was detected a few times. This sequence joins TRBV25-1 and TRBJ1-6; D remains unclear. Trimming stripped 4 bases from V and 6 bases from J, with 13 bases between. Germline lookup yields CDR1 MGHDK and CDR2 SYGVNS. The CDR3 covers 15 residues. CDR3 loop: CASSAPVALNSPLHF. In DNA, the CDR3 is TGTGCCAGCAGTGCCCCCGTGGCGCTTAATTCACCCCTCCACTTT.

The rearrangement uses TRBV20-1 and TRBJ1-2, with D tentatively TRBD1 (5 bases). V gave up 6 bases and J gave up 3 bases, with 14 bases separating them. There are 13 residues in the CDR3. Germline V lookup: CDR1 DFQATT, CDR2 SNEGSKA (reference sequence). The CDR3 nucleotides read TGCAGTGCCAGCGGCAGGGAGGACTATGGCTACACCTTC. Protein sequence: CSASGREDYGYTF.

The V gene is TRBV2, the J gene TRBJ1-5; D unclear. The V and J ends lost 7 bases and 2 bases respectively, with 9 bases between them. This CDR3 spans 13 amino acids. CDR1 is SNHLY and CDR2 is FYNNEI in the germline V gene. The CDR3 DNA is TGTGCCAGCAACGGGGAGGGCAATCAGCCCCAGCATTTT. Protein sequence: CASNGEGNQPQHF. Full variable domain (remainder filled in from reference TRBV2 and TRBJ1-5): EPEVTQTPSHQVTQMGQEVILRCVPISNHLYFYWYRQILGQKVEFLVSFYNNEISEKSEIFDDQFSVERPDGSNFTLKIRSTKLEDSAMYFCASNGEGNQPQHFGDGTRLSIL.

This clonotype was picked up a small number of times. CDR3 residues: CASSLVVGRGHEETQYF. The CDR3 DNA reads TGCGCCAGCAGCTTGGTGGTGGGGCGGGGGCATGAAGAGACCCAGTACTTC. V and J are TRBV5-1 and TRBJ2-5, with TRBD2 as a possible D gene (7 bases). The V end lost 0 bases, the J end lost 3 bases, and 18 bases lay between the germline ends. This CDR3 is built from 17 residues. The germline CDR1 and CDR2 sequences are SGHRS and YFSETQ.

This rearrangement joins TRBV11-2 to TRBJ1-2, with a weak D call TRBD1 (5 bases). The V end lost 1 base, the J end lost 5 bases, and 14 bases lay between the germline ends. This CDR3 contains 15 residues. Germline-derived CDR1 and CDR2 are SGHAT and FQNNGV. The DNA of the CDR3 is TGTGCCAGCAGCTTAGCCCCGGGACGGCTTTATGGCTACACCTTC. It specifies CASSLAPGRLYGYTF.

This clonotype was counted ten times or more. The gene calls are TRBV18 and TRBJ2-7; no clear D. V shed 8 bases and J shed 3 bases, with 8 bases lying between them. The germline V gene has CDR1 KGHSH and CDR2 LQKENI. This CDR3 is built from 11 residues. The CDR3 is CASSPDYEQYF. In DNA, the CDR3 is TGTGCCAGCAGTCCAGACTACGAGCAGTACTTC.

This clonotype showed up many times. This CDR3 is CAIRPPGLAVYEQYF. The CDR3 DNA is TGTGCCATCAGACCGCCGGGACTAGCGGTTTACGAGCAGTACTTC. This chain uses TRBV10-3 with TRBJ2-7, with 11 bases aligning to TRBD2. The CDR3 spans 15 residues. The germline V gene has CDR1 ENHRY and CDR2 SYGVKD. V shed 6 bases, J shed 4 bases, and the junction held 8 bases outside the gene matches.

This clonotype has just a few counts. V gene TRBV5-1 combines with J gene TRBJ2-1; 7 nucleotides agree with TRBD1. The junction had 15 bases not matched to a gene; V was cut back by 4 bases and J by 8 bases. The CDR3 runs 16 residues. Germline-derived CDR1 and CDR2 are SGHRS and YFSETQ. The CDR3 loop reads CASSRNTGVSQDEQFF. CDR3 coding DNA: TGCGCCAGCAGCCGAAATACAGGGGTTTCTCAGGATGAGCAGTTCTTC.

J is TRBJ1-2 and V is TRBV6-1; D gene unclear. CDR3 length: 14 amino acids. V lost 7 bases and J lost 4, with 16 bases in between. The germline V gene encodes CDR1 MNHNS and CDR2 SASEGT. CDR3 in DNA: TGTGCCAGCACCCCCGCCGGGCAGACCTATGGCTACACCTTC. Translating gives CASTPAGQTYGYTF.

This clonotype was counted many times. CDR3 region: CASSLYGGSETQYF. The CDR3 DNA reads TGTGCCAGCAGCTTGTACGGGGGGAGTGAGACCCAGTACTTC. V gene TRBV5-6 combines with J gene TRBJ2-5; 7 bases line up with TRBD2. The junction had 5 bases not matched to a gene; V was cut back by 1 base and J by 5 bases. Per germline, CDR1 SGHDT and CDR2 YYEEEE. The CDR3 covers 14 residues.

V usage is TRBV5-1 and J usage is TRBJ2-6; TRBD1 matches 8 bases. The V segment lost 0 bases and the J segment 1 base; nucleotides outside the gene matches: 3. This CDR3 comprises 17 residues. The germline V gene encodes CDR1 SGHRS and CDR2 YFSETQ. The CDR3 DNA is TGCGCCAGCAGCTTGGATGGACAGGGATCTGGGGCCAACGTCCTGACTTTC. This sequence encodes CASSLDGQGSGANVLTF. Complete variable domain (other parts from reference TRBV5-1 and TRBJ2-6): KAGVTQTPRYLIKTRGQQVTLSCSPISGHRSVSWYQQTPGQGLQFLFEYFSETQRNKGNFPGRFSGRQFSNSRSEMNVSTLELGDSALYLCASSLDGQGSGANVLTFGAGSRLTVL.

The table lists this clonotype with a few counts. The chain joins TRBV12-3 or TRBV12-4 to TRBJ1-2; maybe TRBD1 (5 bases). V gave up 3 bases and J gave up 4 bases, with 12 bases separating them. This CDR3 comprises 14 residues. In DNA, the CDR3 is TGTGCCAGCAGTTTTGTAGAGGGGACCTATGGCTACACCTTC. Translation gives CASSFVEGTYGYTF.

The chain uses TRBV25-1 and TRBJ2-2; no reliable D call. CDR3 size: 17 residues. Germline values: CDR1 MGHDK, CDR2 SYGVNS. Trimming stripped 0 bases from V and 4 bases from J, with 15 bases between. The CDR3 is CASSEYRGWVGTGELFF. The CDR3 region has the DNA TGTGCCAGCAGTGAATACCGCGGCTGGGTCGGCACCGGGGAGCTGTTTTTT.

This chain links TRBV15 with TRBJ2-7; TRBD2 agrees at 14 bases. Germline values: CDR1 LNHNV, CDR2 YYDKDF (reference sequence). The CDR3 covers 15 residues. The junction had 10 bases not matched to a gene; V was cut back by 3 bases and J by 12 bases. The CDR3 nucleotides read TGTGCCACCAGCAGCGGGACTAGCGGGAGTTTCCTCATGTACTTC. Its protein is CATSSGTSGSFLMYF.

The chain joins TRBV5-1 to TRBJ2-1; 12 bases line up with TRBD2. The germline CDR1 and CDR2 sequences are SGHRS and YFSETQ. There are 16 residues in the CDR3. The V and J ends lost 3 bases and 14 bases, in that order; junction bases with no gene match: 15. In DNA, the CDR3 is TGCGCCAGCAGCTACGGACTAGCGGGGACAGGTACGGATGAGTTCTTC. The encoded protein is CASSYGLAGTGTDEFF. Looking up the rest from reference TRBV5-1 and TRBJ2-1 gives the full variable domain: KAGVTQTPRYLIKTRGQQVTLSCSPISGHRSVSWYQQTPGQGLQFLFEYFSETQRNKGNFPGRFSGRQFSNSRSEMNVSTLELGDSALYLCASSYGLAGTGTDEFFGPGTRLTVL.